Listed here are 15 T cell receptor beta chains from one sample, sequenced in a study of T cell changes during pregnancy in multiple sclerosis. Sequenced by immunoSEQ multiplex PCR; TCRdb stores in-frame clones only, minus some. The sample consists of fewer than 65,000 clones, roughly 91% of them appearing once. The sequences come from peripheral blood, collected after pregnancy. The receptors were gathered from a female donor in good health, enrolled as a control in a pregnancy study.

The V and J genes are TRBV25-1 and TRBJ1-2; no reliable D call. The germline CDR1 and CDR2 sequences are MGHDK and SYGVNS. The CDR3 runs 14 residues. The V gene lost 4 bases and the J gene lost 1 base, with 10 bases spanning the gap. The CDR3 bases are TGTGCCAGCAGTGGCGTCGAGGGTAACTATGGCTACACCTTC. It is translated as CASSGVEGNYGYTF.

V is TRBV2 and J is TRBJ1-1; tentative D call: TRBD1 (6 bases). Germline CDR1 SNHLY, CDR2 FYNNEI. Trimming removed 6 bases at V and 4 bases at J, with 9 bases between. The CDR3 extends over 12 amino acids. The CDR3 region has the DNA TGTGCCAGCAGGGGGGCGGTCACTGAAGCTTTCTTT. Protein product: CASRGAVTEAFF. The full variable domain, with the rest looked up from reference TRBV2 and TRBJ1-1, is EPEVTQTPSHQVTQMGQEVILRCVPISNHLYFYWYRQILGQKVEFLVSFYNNEISEKSEIFDDQFSVERPDGSNFTLKIRSTKLEDSAMYFCASRGAVTEAFFGQGTRLTVV.

The rearrangement joins TRBV30 to TRBJ2-3, with 8 bases aligning to TRBD1. CDR3 size: 20 residues. V was pared by 0 bases and J by 3 bases, with 20 bases of the junction left unmatched. Germline V gene data show CDR1 as GTSNPN and CDR2 as SVGIG (reference sequence). In DNA form, the CDR3 reads TGTGCCTGGAGTGTCTTGACTTCAGGGGGCCTCCGTGGGAGAACAGATACGCAGTATTTT. This sequence encodes CAWSVLTSGGLRGRTDTQYF.

This chain links TRBV6-5 with TRBJ1-6; no firm D call. This CDR3 region has 15 residues. CDR1 is MNHEY, CDR2 SVGAGI, per germline. Trimming removed 7 bases at V and 2 bases at J, with 12 bases between. As DNA, the CDR3 is TGTGCCAGCAAGAAAACCGGGACCTATAATTCACCCCTCCACTTT. Its protein is CASKKTGTYNSPLHF.

The chain links TRBV6-5 to TRBJ1-1; no firm D call. The germline V gene encodes CDR1 MNHEY and CDR2 SVGAGI. Trimming removed 6 bases at V and 0 bases at J, with 14 bases between. There are 15 residues in the CDR3. The chain's CDR3 is CASSSPRRLNTEAFF. CDR3 in DNA: TGTGCCAGCAGCTCCCCCCGCAGGTTGAACACTGAAGCTTTCTTT.

CDR3 loop: CASSLSGQGATGELFF. Here the CDR3 DNA reads TGCGCCAGCAGCTTATCGGGACAGGGTGCCACCGGGGAGCTGTTTTTT. The V call is TRBV5-1, the J call TRBJ2-2; 9 bases line up with TRBD1. Germline trimming cut 2 bases from V and 4 bases from J; bases unmatched to any gene: 6. CDR3 length: 16 amino acids. From germline, CDR1 is SGHRS and CDR2 YFSETQ.

This sequence joins TRBV15 and TRBJ2-7, with a tentative D call TRBD1 (6 bases). V was trimmed by 5 bases and J by 6 bases, leaving 17 bases between them. CDR1 and CDR2 (germline): LNHNV, YYDKDF (reference sequence). CDR3 length: 14 residues. The chain's CDR3 is CATSPRTASAEQYF. The CDR3, as DNA: TGTGCCACCAGCCCAAGGACAGCGTCAGCCGAGCAGTACTTC.

This chain joins TRBV27 and TRBJ1-5; 7 nucleotides agree with TRBD1. V was clipped by 6 bases and J by 2 bases; unmatched bases: 7. Germline V lookup: CDR1 MNHEY, CDR2 SMNVEV (reference sequence). The CDR3 is 15 residues long. The CDR3 region has the DNA TGTGCCAGCAGATTGGGACAGAACGGCAATCAGCCCCAGCATTTT. This codes for CASRLGQNGNQPQHF.

The V call is TRBV4-3, the J call TRBJ2-7, with D unresolved. The V end lost 0 bases, the J end lost 2 bases, and 11 bases lay between the germline ends. The CDR3 has 15 residues. Germline V lookup: CDR1 LGHNA, CDR2 YSLEER. The CDR3 sequence: CASSQEMAEAYEQYF. The DNA of the CDR3 is TGCGCCAGCAGCCAAGAGATGGCCGAGGCCTACGAGCAGTACTTC.

This chain connects TRBV10-3 to TRBJ1-1; D is ambiguous. Trimming took off 6 bases at V and 1 base at J, with 3 bases between the two ends. From germline, CDR1 is ENHRY and CDR2 SYGVKD. The CDR3 has 11 amino acids. CDR3 loop: CAIRQNTEAFF. In DNA form, the CDR3 reads TGTGCCATCAGACAGAACACTGAAGCTTTCTTT.

The chain is built from TRBV11-2 and TRBJ2-3; D is perhaps TRBD1 (5 bases). The CDR3 sequence is 17 residues long. Germline V gives CDR1 SGHAT, CDR2 FQNNGV. V was cut by 0 bases and J by 0 bases, with 13 bases left in between. Here the CDR3 reads CASSLETPTVSTDTQYF. CDR3 DNA: TGTGCCAGCAGCTTAGAAACCCCGACAGTAAGCACAGATACGCAGTATTTT.

The gene calls are TRBV6-1 and TRBJ1-2, with D perhaps TRBD1 (5 bases). This CDR3 comprises 14 residues. CDR1 MNHNS and CDR2 SASEGT come from the germline V gene. Trimming removed 3 bases at V and 3 bases at J, with 11 bases between. The DNA of the CDR3 is TGTGCCAGCAGTGATACGGGGGGAGACTATGGCTACACCTTC. Translated: CASSDTGGDYGYTF.

To note about this clone: One end of the junction varies from germline; a read error may be responsible. V usage is TRBV7-6 and J usage is TRBJ2-5; TRBD1 matches at 8 bases. Per the germline V gene, CDR1 is SGHVS and CDR2 is FNYEAQ. The CDR3 totals 14 residues. The CDR3 DNA is TGTGCCAGCAGCTTAGCCTCTGCAGGGGGCTTTCCTAACTTC. Its protein is CASSLASAGGFPNF.

The chain is built from TRBV11-1 and TRBJ1-1, with D tentatively TRBD1 (5 bases). CDR1 and CDR2 (germline): SGHAT, FQDESV (reference sequence). CDR3 length: 15 amino acids. Trimming stripped 5 bases from V and 2 bases from J, with 15 bases between. CDR3 protein: CASSLRQYINTEAFF. The CDR3 nucleotides are TGTGCCAGCAGCCTCCGACAGTACATTAACACTGAAGCTTTCTTT. Looking up the rest from reference TRBV11-1 and TRBJ1-1 gives the full variable domain: EAEVAQSPRYKITEKSQAVAFWCDPISGHATLYWYRQILGQGPELLVQFQDESVVDDSQLPKDRFSAERLKGVDSTLKIQPAELGDSAMYLCASSLRQYINTEAFFGQGTRLTVV.

The chain carries TRBV4-3 and TRBJ2-2; D perhaps matches TRBD2 (5 bases). CDR3 length equals 15 residues. The V and J ends lost 2 bases and 3 bases respectively, with 10 bases between them. Germline V CDR1 and CDR2: LGHNA, YSLEER. DNA of the CDR3: TGCGCCAGCAGCCAATTGACCGGGGACACCGGGGAGCTGTTTTTT. The encoded protein is CASSQLTGDTGELFF.